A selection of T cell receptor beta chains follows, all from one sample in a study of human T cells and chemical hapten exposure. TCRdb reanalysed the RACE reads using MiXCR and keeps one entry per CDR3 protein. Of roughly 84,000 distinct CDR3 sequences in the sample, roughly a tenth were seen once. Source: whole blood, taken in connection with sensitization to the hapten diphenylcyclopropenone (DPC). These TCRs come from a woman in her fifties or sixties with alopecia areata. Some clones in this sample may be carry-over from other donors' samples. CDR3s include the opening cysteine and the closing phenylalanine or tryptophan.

cdr3_aa: CASSLFGQPVRYTEAFF
v_call: TRBV12-3/TRBV12-4

cdr3_aa: CASSLGGSANEQFF
v_call: TRBV12-3/TRBV12-4

cdr3_aa: CASSPFHQGVGYEQYF
v_call: TRBV28

cdr3_aa: CSARGENTDTQYF
v_call: TRBV20-1

cdr3_aa: CASSLVGTVQGEQYF
v_call: TRBV11-2

cdr3_aa: CASSPQRDTEAFF
v_call: TRBV7-9

cdr3_aa: CASSLTRDSGGETQYF
v_call: TRBV7-2

cdr3_aa: CASSQNSPLHF
v_call: TRBV3-1

cdr3_aa: CASSQAVFKSMNTEAFF
v_call: TRBV4-1

cdr3_aa: CASSRSGGTGYGYTF
v_call: TRBV3-1

cdr3_aa: CATRDNSNYGYTF
v_call: TRBV10-3

cdr3_aa: CASSLARGGSRGREQYF
v_call: TRBV7-2

cdr3_aa: CSAREVGKNTEAFF
v_call: TRBV20-1

cdr3_aa: CSVGGTYNEQFF
v_call: TRBV29-1

cdr3_aa: CATSGASYEQYF
v_call: TRBV24-1

cdr3_aa: CASSQAGTSGNEQFF
v_call: TRBV14

cdr3_aa: CASSYRTTTTTGTEAFF
v_call: TRBV6-6

cdr3_aa: CSVGSGSEKLFF
v_call: TRBV29-1